A single sample gave rise to the 30 T cell receptor beta chains below, sequenced in a study of shared clonotypes between healthy human individuals. Libraries were prepared by immunoSEQ multiplex PCR; TCRdb keeps only in-frame clonotypes and omits some of them. The repertoire holds 2 million to 3 million clones, with approximately 94% as singletons. Source material: naive CD4+ T cells sorted from blood. Described subset: CD45RA+ positively selected. These receptors originate from a man aged 18 to 29 in good health.

The chain links TRBV12-2 to TRBJ1-5. TRBV12-2 is a documented pseudogene. This CDR3 region has 19 residues. This CDR3 is CASRLLKGIMKGKNQPQHF. In DNA, the CDR3 is TGTGCAAGTCGCTTACTAAAGGGTATTATGAAAGGGAAAAATCAGCCCCAGCATTTT.

DNA of the CDR3: TGTGCCAGCAGCCGCCCGGGACTAGTGACCCAGTACTTC. Translating gives CASSRPGLVTQYF. V and J are TRBV6-6 and TRBJ2-5; 8 bases line up with TRBD2. V lost 6 bases and J lost 7; bases outside the gene matches: 7. Germline V gene lookup returns CDR1 MNHNY and CDR2 SVGAGI (reference sequence). The CDR3 spans 13 residues.

The V and J genes are TRBV29-1 and TRBJ2-2, with no clear D. CDR1 is SQVTM and CDR2 is ANQGSEA in the germline V gene. V lost 1 base and J lost 5, with 11 bases in between. The CDR3 consists of 14 residues. As DNA, the CDR3 is TGCAGCGTTGAAGGTGGTGTCCCAACCGGGGAGCTGTTTTTT. This gives the protein CSVEGGVPTGELFF.

As concerns this clone: Different DNA sequences within this sample yield the same CDR3. The chain joins TRBV10-3 to TRBJ1-1, with D hard to call. Germline CDR1 ENHRY, CDR2 SYGVKD. V lost 3 bases, J lost 1 base, and 6 bases lay in between. The CDR3 contains 13 residues. CDR3 in DNA: TGTGCCATCAGTGACTCACAGAACACTGAAGCTTTCTTT. It specifies CAISDSQNTEAFF.

This clone appeared once. The CDR3 here is CASSLETGRTEAFF. The CDR3 coding sequence is TGCGCCAGCAGCTTGGAAACAGGGCGGACTGAAGCTTTCTTT. This sequence joins TRBV5-1 and TRBJ1-1, with D possibly being TRBD1 (6 bases). Germline lookup yields CDR1 SGHRS and CDR2 YFSETQ. The length of the CDR3 is 14 residues. V dropped 0 bases and J dropped 5 bases, with 11 bases sitting between them.

The chain combines TRBV10-3 with TRBJ2-7; D remains unclear. There are 14 residues in the CDR3. V dropped 2 bases and J dropped 6 bases, with 14 bases sitting between them. Germline lookup yields CDR1 ENHRY and CDR2 SYGVKD. In DNA form, the CDR3 reads TGTGCCATCAGTGAGCCAAGACTGGCACGCGAGCAGTACTTC. This sequence encodes CAISEPRLAREQYF.

The genes are TRBV30 and TRBJ2-7, with D hard to call. Germline assignment: CDR1 GTSNPN and CDR2 SVGIG (reference sequence). The CDR3 runs to 11 residues. The V end lost 4 bases, the J end lost 5 bases, and 9 bases lay between the germline ends. This chain's CDR3 is CAWTLRNEQYF. As DNA, the CDR3 is TGTGCCTGGACCCTACGGAACGAGCAGTACTTC.

J is TRBJ2-5 and V is TRBV28; 7 bases map to TRBD2. The CDR3 has 15 amino acids. Germline loops: CDR1 MDHEN, CDR2 SYDVKM. Unmatched junction bases numbered 8, after V lost 5 bases and J lost 2 bases. CDR3 in DNA: TGTGCCAGCAGTCCCCCAGCGGGAAATCAAGAGACCCAGTACTTC. Translated: CASSPPAGNQETQYF.

This chain joins TRBV6-5 and TRBJ1-2; tentative D call: TRBD1 (5 bases). This CDR3 region has 14 residues. V dropped 4 bases and J dropped 7 bases, with 16 bases sitting between them. Germline CDR1 MNHEY, CDR2 SVGAGI. The CDR3 nucleotides read TGTGCCAGCAGTTTCCCGGGACCCCTCTTTGGCTACACCTTC. Amino acid sequence: CASSFPGPLFGYTF.

This chain links TRBV25-1 with TRBJ2-1; no firm D call. V was trimmed by 4 bases and J by 0 bases, leaving 1 base between them. The V gene's germline CDR1 is MGHDK and CDR2 SYGVNS. The CDR3 contains 12 residues. CDR3 region: CASSGSYNEQFF. DNA for the CDR3: TGTGCCAGCAGTGGCTCCTACAATGAGCAGTTCTTC.

The rearrangement joins TRBV5-4 to TRBJ2-5, with 8 bases lining up with TRBD1. The J call could be wrong; TRBJ2-7 is a better fit for the DNA end. Germline CDR1 reads SGHNT; CDR2 reads YYREEE (reference sequence). This CDR3 spans 14 amino acids. DNA of the CDR3: TGTGCCAGCAGCTTGGGACAGGGGCCCTACGAGCAGTACTTC. Its translation is CASSLGQGPYEQYF.

This chain connects TRBV21-1 to TRBJ2-3; the tabulated D call, TRBD2, remains unverified against the DNA. TRBV21-1 is classified as a pseudogene. CDR3 length: 17 amino acids. The CDR3 nucleotides are TGTGCCAGCATCGGACTAGCGCGTCCCGCGGAATATGATACGCAGTATTTT. Residues: CASIGLARPAEYDTQYF.

This clone occurred a few times. The CDR3: CASSLEMNTEAFF. The CDR3 bases are TGTGCCAGCAGCTTGGAAATGAACACTGAAGCTTTCTTT. V gene TRBV5-5 combines with J gene TRBJ1-1; D gene uncertain. The germline CDR1 and CDR2 sequences are SGHKS and YYEKEE (reference sequence). Trimming shortened V by 0 bases and J by 0 bases, and 3 bases separated the two germline ends. The CDR3 is 13 residues long.

This clone was counted only a few times. This specimen includes other DNA sequences encoding the same CDR3. This sequence joins TRBV28 and TRBJ1-5; D gene uncertain. The germline V gene has CDR1 MDHEN and CDR2 SYDVKM. The CDR3 is 10 amino acids. CDR3 DNA sequence: TGTGCTTCTGGCGATCAGCCCCAGCATTTT. It encodes CASGDQPQHF.

The sample holds one count of this clone. V and J are TRBV19 and TRBJ1-2; D remains ambiguous. CDR1 LNHDA and CDR2 SQIVND come from the germline V gene (reference sequence). The CDR3 has 15 residues. V was shortened by 2 bases and J by 5 bases, with 15 bases between the two germline ends. The CDR3 DNA reads TGTGCCAGTAGTATAACGACTGGCGCGACTTATGGCTACACCTTC. Encoded protein: CASSITTGATYGYTF.

This chain links TRBV19 with TRBJ1-5, with D unclear. Trimming took 2 bases from V and 0 from J, leaving 8 bases between them. The CDR3 totals 15 residues. The germline gives CDR1 LNHDA, CDR2 SQIVND (reference sequence). CDR3 sequence: CASSITITSNQPQHF. The CDR3 DNA sequence: TGTGCCAGTAGTATAACCATTACTAGCAATCAGCCCCAGCATTTT.

The J gene is TRBJ2-6, the V gene TRBV6-5; D call uncertain. The CDR3 contains 16 residues. V was cut by 3 bases and J by 0 bases, with 9 bases left in between. CDR1 is MNHEY and CDR2 is SVGAGI in the germline V gene. The CDR3 reads CASSYLVLSGANVLTF. In nucleotides, the CDR3 is TGTGCCAGCAGTTATTTGGTCCTCTCTGGGGCCAACGTCCTGACTTTC.

The chain links TRBV11-3 to TRBJ2-7; D uncertain. Germline V gene data show CDR1 as SGHNT and CDR2 as YENEEA. The CDR3 loop spans 12 amino acids. Trimming stripped 0 bases from V and 8 bases from J, with 8 bases between. Here the CDR3 DNA reads TGTGCCAGCAGCTTAGATCTGGGGAAGCAGTACTTC. Its translation is CASSLDLGKQYF.

The chain joins TRBV5-1 to TRBJ2-2; TRBD1 is a possible D gene (5 bases). Looked up from germline, CDR1 is SGHRS and CDR2 is YFSETQ. Trimming took off 0 bases at V and 5 bases at J, with 14 bases between the two ends. The CDR3 contains 16 residues. The CDR3 sequence: CASSLGSTGWTGELFF. Here the CDR3 DNA reads TGCGCCAGCAGCTTGGGTAGTACAGGCTGGACCGGGGAGCTGTTTTTT.

This chain uses TRBV6-1 with TRBJ2-7; D perhaps matches TRBD1 (6 bases). The CDR3 is made up of 14 amino acids. With 8 bases removed from V and 2 bases from J, the gap between germline ends came to 16 bases. Germline lookup yields CDR1 MNHNS and CDR2 SASEGT. This CDR3 reads CASLPRWGPYEQYF. CDR3 nucleotides: TGTGCCAGCTTACCCCGATGGGGGCCCTACGAGCAGTACTTC.

Concerning this clone itself: The junction shows a germline mismatch at one end, possibly a read error. The chain combines TRBV5-1 with TRBJ2-5, with D perhaps TRBD2 (5 bases). Germline CDR1 and CDR2: SGHRS and YFSETQ. The CDR3 totals 13 residues. The CDR3 is CASSLAGIESQYF. CDR3 nucleotides: TGCGCCAGCAGCTTGGCCGGGATAGAGTCCCAGTACTTC.

The chain joins TRBV7-2 to TRBJ1-2; D is uncertain. V dropped 5 bases and J dropped 8 bases, with 12 bases sitting between them. The CDR3 has 12 residues. The germline gives CDR1 SGHTA, CDR2 FQGNSA. DNA for the CDR3: TGTGCCAGCAGCCCCCGTCAACGGGGCTACACCTTC. This gives the protein CASSPRQRGYTF.

The rearrangement uses TRBV6-1 and TRBJ2-7; D unclear. The CDR3 is 15 amino acids. Germline V CDR1 and CDR2: MNHNS, SASEGT. Trimming took 5 bases from V and 2 from J, leaving 16 bases between them. The CDR3, as DNA: TGTGCCAGCAGTCATGTCCCGACTGTCCCCTACGAGCAGTACTTC. Its protein product is CASSHVPTVPYEQYF.

On this clone itself: The junction differs from germline at one of its ends, possibly a read error. This chain joins TRBV7-7 and TRBJ2-1; D is ambiguous. The length of the CDR3 is 14 residues. The germline gives CDR1 SSHAT, CDR2 FNYEAQ (reference sequence). The CDR3 sequence is CASSLDGRENEQFF. The CDR3 DNA sequence: TGTGCTAGCAGCTTGGACGGTCGCGAGAATGAGCAGTTCTTC.

Notes on this clone: Other DNA variants within this sample encode the same CDR3. The CDR3 is CASSLVTTNTGELFF. CDR3 in DNA: TGCGCCAGCAGCTTGGTAACTACAAACACCGGGGAGCTGTTTTTT. This chain connects TRBV5-1 to TRBJ2-2; no firm D call. The CDR3 totals 15 residues. Germline V CDR1 and CDR2: SGHRS, YFSETQ. V shed 0 bases and J shed 2 bases, with 8 bases lying between them.

The chain uses TRBV2 and TRBJ1-5, with a tentative D call TRBD1 (5 bases). The ends were cut back, 6 bases at V and 0 bases at J, with 9 bases in the middle. CDR1 is SNHLY and CDR2 is FYNNEI in the germline V gene. This CDR3 is 14 amino acids long. The CDR3 reads CASRRDDSNQPQHF. As DNA, the CDR3 is TGTGCCAGCAGGAGGGACGATAGCAATCAGCCCCAGCATTTT.

This sequence joins TRBV11-3 and TRBJ2-3, with 7 positions matching TRBD1. The CDR3 spans 13 residues. Germline trimming cut 5 bases from V and 5 bases from J; bases unmatched to any gene: 4. Germline CDR1 is SGHNT and CDR2 is YENEEA. CDR3 DNA: TGTGCCAGCAGCCGACAGGGAATAGATACGCAGTATTTT. Its translation: CASSRQGIDTQYF. Full variable domain (remainder filled in from reference TRBV11-3 and TRBJ2-3): EAGVVQSPRYKIIEKKQPVAFWCNPISGHNTLYWYLQNLGQGPELLIRYENEEAVDDSQLPKDRFSAERLKGVDSTLKIQPAELGDSAVYLCASSRQGIDTQYFGPGTRLTVL.

The chain couples TRBV5-1 to TRBJ2-3, with D possibly being TRBD2 (6 bases). This CDR3 has 16 amino acids. V was pared by 4 bases and J by 4 bases, with 19 bases between. Germline CDR1 reads SGHRS; CDR2 reads YFSETQ. CDR3 loop: CASSLRDSLGADTQYF. The CDR3 nucleotides are TGCGCCAGCAGCCTTAGGGACTCCCTCGGTGCAGATACGCAGTATTTT.

This chain links TRBV10-1 with TRBJ2-3; no clear D. The CDR3 sequence is 13 residues long. V was shortened by 4 bases and J by 2 bases, with 7 bases between the two germline ends. Germline V lookup: CDR1 WNHNN, CDR2 SYGVQD (reference sequence). In DNA form, the CDR3 reads TGCGCCAGCAGTGGGCCCAACACAGATACGCAGTATTTT. This codes for CASSGPNTDTQYF.

V usage is TRBV4-3 and J usage is TRBJ2-3; 8 bases line up with TRBD2. The junction had 15 bases not matched to a gene; V was cut back by 3 bases and J by 4 bases. The CDR3 runs 18 residues. The V gene's germline CDR1 is LGHNA and CDR2 YSLEER. In nucleotides, the CDR3 is TGCGCCAGCAGCCATCTCCACAGTGGGGCGGGAGGAGCAGATACGCAGTATTTT. This codes for CASSHLHSGAGGADTQYF.